Listed below are T cell receptor beta chains from one sample, sequenced in a study of blood T cells in healthy people across ages. TCRdb re-analysed the 5' RACE reads in MiXCR, keeping a single row per CDR3 protein. The sample includes approximately 780,000 distinct CDR3 sequences, 20% to 30% of them seen just once. Separately, the same data were catalogued under a study of T cells of mothers and their children.

The material sequenced was blood. The receptors derive from a boy aged 10-17 years in good health. Each CDR3 is given with its conserved first and last residue. A D gene is named only where the DNA matches it firmly. Expanded clones are given a class, and other clones once, few, many or no size at all.

>.|TRBJ1-1|few|TRBV20-1
TGCAGTGCTAGAGACAAAGGTCGGTTACACGCTGAAGCTTTCTTT
CSARDKGRLHAEAFF
>.|TRBJ2-6|few|TRBV7-9
TGTGCCAGCAGCTTAGACGTCCTGACTTTC
CASSLDVLTF
>TRBD1|TRBJ1-4|.|TRBV6-2/TRBV6-3
TGTGCCAGCAGTTATGGGGGGACAGGCGGTCGCGAAAAACTGTTTTTT
CASSYGGTGGREKLFF
>.|TRBJ1-2|.|TRBV6-5
TGTGCCAGCAGTCCCGGGCCTACTAGGGACGGCTACACCTTC
CASSPGPTRDGYTF
>.|TRBJ1-2|few|TRBV28
TGTGCCAGCAGTATCGCCGGGAATGGCTACACCTTC
CASSIAGNGYTF
>.|TRBJ2-6|.|TRBV7-3
TGTGCCAGCAGCTTAAGGAGGGATAGCTCTGGGGCCAACGTCCTGACTTTC
CASSLRRDSSGANVLTF
>TRBD2|TRBJ2-5|few|TRBV20-1
TGCAGTGCCCAACCCCTAGCGGGGGGTTCGATGGCCCAGTACTTC
CSAQPLAGGSMAQYF
>.|TRBJ2-7|.|TRBV29-1
TGCAGCGTTGAACTGGGTGCCGAGCAGTACTTC
CSVELGAEQYF
>.|TRBJ1-1|few|TRBV29-1
TGCAGCGAAGGGAGGTTAGTTGTTGGGGCTTTCTTT
CSEGRLVVGAFF
>TRBD2|TRBJ2-1|.|TRBV20-1
TGCAGCCCGGGCCGGGGGGAATACAATGAGCAGTTCTTC
CSPGRGEYNEQFF
>.|TRBJ1-3|.|TRBV6-5
TGTGCCAGGGTTCCAGCAAACACCATATATTTT
CARVPANTIYF
>TRBD1|TRBJ2-7|few|TRBV12-3/TRBV12-4
TGTGCCAGCGGTCTTGGGACAGCCTCCTACGAGCAGTACTTC
CASGLGTASYEQYF
>TRBD2|TRBJ2-3|few|TRBV7-3
TGTGCCAGCAGCTTGGGGGGGACTTCAGATACGCAGTATTTT
CASSLGGTSDTQYF
>.|TRBJ2-1|.|TRBV12-3/TRBV12-4
TGTGCCAGCAATTCACCAGGCTCCTACAATGAGCAGTTCTTC
CASNSPGSYNEQFF
>.|TRBJ1-1|.|TRBV20-1
TGCAGTGCTAGTACGGACCCGAATACTGAAGCTTTCTTT
CSASTDPNTEAFF
>.|TRBJ2-1|many|TRBV5-1
TGTGCCAGCAGCTTAGTAGACAATGAGCAGTTCTTC
CASSLVDNEQFF
>TRBD1|TRBJ2-7|few|TRBV6-6
TGTGCCAGCAGGAGACAGGGGGCGGAGGACGAGCAGTACTTC
CASRRQGAEDEQYF
>.|TRBJ1-2|.|TRBV7-6
TGTGCCAGCAGCTTAATAGGGTCTGGCTACACCTTC
CASSLIGSGYTF
>.|TRBJ1-2|.|TRBV7-9
TGTGCCAGCAGCTTACTGACAGGAAACTATGGCTACACCTTC
CASSLLTGNYGYTF
>TRBD1|TRBJ1-6|.|TRBV18
TGTGCCAGCTCGGGACAGGGGGAAGATTCACCCCTCCACTTT
CASSGQGEDSPLHF
>.|TRBJ1-2|.|TRBV29-1
TGCAGCGTCGCTAGACAGGCCCAAGATGGCTACACCTTC
CSVARQAQDGYTF
>TRBD1|TRBJ2-6|few|TRBV29-1
TGCAGCGTTGAAGCCCGGGACAGGGCAGACTCTGGGGCCAACGTCCTGACTTTC
CSVEARDRADSGANVLTF
>.|TRBJ2-6|few|TRBV5-1
TGCGCCAGCAGCTCCGGACAGACCATCTCTGGGGCCAACGTCCTGACTTTC
CASSSGQTISGANVLTF
>TRBD1|TRBJ1-5|few|TRBV20-1
TGCAGTGCTAGAGTCGACAGGGGCAAGCCCCAGCATTTT
CSARVDRGKPQHF
>TRBD1|TRBJ2-1|.|TRBV6-1
TGTGTCAGCAGGATGGGACAGGCAACATCCTACAATGAGCAGTTCTTC
CVSRMGQATSYNEQFF
>.|TRBJ2-1|.|TRBV6-5
TGTGCCAGCAGCAATACCCTATACTACAATGAGCAGTTCTTC
CASSNTLYYNEQFF
>.|TRBJ2-1|.|TRBV29-1
TGCAGCGTTGGGACCCTCCGGGGGCTCGATGAGCAGTTCTTC
CSVGTLRGLDEQFF